Detailed here is one T cell receptor beta chain. An end of the junction differs from the germline gene, which may be a read error. The entry originates in a study of tumor-infiltrating lymphocytes in primary liver carcinoma. Co-extracted RNA and DNA came from roughly 20-30 mg of unsorted bulk tissue. The CDR3 covers 14 residues. Germline V gives CDR1 MNHEY, CDR2 SVGEGT. A primer matching the constant region was used to make TCR beta cDNA from around 460 ng of total RNA. Employing slightly modified ARM-PCR, three nested multiplex PCR rounds were run, and these gave rise to the TCR beta libraries. Use of TRBV1-TRBV30 forward primers with a C-beta reverse primer characterized the first two PCR rounds, which lasted around 10 cycles each. One entry per CDR3 protein results from TCRdb running MiXCR on the multiplex PCR reads. The table lists about 200,000 distinct CDR3 sequences, approximately 80% of them singletons.

Sequenced sample: tumor tissue from primary liver carcinoma. This sequence was found in a man aged 35-49 years with primary liver carcinoma and hepatitis B virus infection. J is TRBJ2-7 and V is TRBV6-2 or TRBV6-3, with 13 bases identical to TRBD2. The CDR3: CASRLAGGTYDQYF. The CDR3 DNA reads as TGTGCCAGCAGACTAGCGGGAGGGACCTACGACCAGTATTTC.